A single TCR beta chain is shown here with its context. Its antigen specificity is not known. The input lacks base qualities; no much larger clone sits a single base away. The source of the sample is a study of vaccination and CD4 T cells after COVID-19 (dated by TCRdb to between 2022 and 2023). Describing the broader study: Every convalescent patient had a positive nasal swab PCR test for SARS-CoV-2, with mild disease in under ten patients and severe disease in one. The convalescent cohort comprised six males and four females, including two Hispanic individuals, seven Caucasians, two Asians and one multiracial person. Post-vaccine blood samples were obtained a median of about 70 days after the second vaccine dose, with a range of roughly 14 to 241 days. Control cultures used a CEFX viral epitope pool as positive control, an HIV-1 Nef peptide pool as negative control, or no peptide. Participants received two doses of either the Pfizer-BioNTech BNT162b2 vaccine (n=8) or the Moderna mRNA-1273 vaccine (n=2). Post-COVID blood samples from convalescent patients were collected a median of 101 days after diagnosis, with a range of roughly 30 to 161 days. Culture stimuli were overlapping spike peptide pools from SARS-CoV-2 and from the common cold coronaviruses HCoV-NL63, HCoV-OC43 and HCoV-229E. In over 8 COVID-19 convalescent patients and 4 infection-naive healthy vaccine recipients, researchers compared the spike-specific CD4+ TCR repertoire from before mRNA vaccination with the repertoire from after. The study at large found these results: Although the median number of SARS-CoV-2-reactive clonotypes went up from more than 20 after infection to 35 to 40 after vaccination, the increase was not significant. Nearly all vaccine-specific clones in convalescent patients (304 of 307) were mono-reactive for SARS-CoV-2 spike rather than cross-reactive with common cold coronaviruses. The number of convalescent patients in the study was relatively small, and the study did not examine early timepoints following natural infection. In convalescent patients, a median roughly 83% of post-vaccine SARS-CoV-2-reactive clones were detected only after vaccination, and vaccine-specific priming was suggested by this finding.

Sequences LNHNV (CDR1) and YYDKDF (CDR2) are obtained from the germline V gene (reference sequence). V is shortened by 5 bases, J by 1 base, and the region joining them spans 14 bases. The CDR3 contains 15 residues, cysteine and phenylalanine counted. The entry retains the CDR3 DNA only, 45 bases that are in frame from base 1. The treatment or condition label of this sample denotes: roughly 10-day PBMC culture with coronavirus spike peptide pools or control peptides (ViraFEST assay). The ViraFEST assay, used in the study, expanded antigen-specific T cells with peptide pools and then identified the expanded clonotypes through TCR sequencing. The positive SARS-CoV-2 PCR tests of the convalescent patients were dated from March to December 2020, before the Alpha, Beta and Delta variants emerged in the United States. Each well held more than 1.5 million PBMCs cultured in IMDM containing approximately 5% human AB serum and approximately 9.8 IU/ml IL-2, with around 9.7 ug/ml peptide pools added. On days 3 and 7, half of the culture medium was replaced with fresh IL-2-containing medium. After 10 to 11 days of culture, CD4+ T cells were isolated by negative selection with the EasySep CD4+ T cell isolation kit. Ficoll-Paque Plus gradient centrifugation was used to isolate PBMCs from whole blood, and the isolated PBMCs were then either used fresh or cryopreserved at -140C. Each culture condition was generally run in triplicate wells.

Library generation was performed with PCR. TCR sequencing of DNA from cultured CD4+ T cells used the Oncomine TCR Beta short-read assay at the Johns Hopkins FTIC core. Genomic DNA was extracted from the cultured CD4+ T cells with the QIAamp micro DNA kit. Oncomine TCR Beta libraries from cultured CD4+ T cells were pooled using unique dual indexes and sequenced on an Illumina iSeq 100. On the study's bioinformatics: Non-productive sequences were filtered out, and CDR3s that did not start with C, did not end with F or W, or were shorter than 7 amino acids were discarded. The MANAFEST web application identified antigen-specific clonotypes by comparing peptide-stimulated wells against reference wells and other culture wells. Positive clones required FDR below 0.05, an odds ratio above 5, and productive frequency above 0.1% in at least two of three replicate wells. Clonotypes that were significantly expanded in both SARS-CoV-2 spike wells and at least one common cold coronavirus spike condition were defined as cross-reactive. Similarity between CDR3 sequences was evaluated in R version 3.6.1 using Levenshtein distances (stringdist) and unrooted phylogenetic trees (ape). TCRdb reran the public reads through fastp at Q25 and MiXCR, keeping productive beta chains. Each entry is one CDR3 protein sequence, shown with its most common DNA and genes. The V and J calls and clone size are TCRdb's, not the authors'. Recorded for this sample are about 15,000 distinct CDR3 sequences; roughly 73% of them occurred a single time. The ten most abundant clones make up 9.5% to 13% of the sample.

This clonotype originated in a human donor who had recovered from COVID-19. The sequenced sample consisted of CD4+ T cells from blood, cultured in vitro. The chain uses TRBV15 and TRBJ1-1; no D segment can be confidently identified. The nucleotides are TGTGCCACCAGCTGGGGAGGTTCCCGGAACACTGAAGCTTTCTTT. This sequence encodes CATSWGGSRNTEAFF. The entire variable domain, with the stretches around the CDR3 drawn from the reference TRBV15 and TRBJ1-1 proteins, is DAMVIQNPRYQVTQFGKPVTLSCSQTLNHNVMYWYQQKSSQAPKLLFHYYDKDFNNEADTPDNFQSRRPNTSFCFLDIRSPGLGDTAMYLCATSWGGSRNTEAFFGQGTRLTVV.